This TCR beta chain was documented in a study of regulatory T cells in long-lasting Graves disease. Study-level points and caveats: Repertoires from persistent disease leaned toward TRBV28, TRBJ1-2 and TRBJ2-5. Sharing of public clonotypes was greater in persistent patients (roughly 2,600) than in new patients (around 1,000). The TCR repertoire of persistent Graves' patients was less diverse than that of newly diagnosed ones.

The authors built TCR beta libraries using iRepertoire HTBI primers and Arm-PCR of CDR3 regions. MiXCR, applied by TCRdb to the multiplex PCR reads, yields one record per CDR3 protein. The sample contains 250,000 to 300,000 distinct CDR3 sequences, around a fifth of which appear only once. The CDR3 sequence is 15 residues long. Germline values: CDR1 SGDLS, CDR2 YYNGEE. Trimming left V 0 bases short and J 3 bases short, with 13 bases between. As for this clonotype: The antigen is unknown.

Indicated time point: persistent/refractory GD, antithyroid drugs over 5 years with positive TRAb. Construction of the TCR library relied on RNA isolated from PBMCs. The guidelines of the American Thyroid Association were the basis for diagnosing Graves' disease. V and J are TRBV9 and TRBJ2-7; tentatively, D is TRBD1 or TRBD2 (6 bases each). This TCR was recovered from a female donor with Graves disease. Material: peripheral blood mononuclear cells (PBMCs), obtained when the disease was refractory, from a patient treated with antithyroid drugs. CDR3 sequence (DNA): TGTGCCAGCAGCGTAGAGCCGGGGGCGAGCTACGAGCAGTACTTC. As protein: CASSVEPGASYEQYF.